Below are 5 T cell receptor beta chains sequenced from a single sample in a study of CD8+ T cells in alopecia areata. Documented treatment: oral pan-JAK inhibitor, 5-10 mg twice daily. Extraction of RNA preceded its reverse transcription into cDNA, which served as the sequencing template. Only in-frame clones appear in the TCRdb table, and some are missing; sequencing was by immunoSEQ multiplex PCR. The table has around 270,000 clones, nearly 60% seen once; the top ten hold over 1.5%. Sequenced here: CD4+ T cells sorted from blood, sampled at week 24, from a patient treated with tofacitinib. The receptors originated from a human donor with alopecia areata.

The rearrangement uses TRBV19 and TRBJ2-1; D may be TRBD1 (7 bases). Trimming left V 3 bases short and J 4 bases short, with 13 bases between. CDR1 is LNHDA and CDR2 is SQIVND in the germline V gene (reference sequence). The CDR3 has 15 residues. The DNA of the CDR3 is TGTGCCAGTAGTATTACCAGGGGGGCATACAATGAGCAGTTCTTC. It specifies CASSITRGAYNEQFF.

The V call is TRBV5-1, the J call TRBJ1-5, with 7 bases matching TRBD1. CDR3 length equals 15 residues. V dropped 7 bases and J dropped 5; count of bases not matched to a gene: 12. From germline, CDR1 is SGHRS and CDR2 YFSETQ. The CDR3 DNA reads TGCGCCAGCGCCCGGGGGGCAGGGGGAGATCAGCCCCAGCATTTT. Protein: CASARGAGGDQPQHF.

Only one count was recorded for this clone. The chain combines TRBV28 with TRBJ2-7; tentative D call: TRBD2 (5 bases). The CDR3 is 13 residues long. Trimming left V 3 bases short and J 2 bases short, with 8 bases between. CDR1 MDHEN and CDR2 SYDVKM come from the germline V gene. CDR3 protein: CASSFGEPYEQYF. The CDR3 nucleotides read TGTGCCAGCAGTTTTGGGGAGCCCTACGAGCAGTACTTC.

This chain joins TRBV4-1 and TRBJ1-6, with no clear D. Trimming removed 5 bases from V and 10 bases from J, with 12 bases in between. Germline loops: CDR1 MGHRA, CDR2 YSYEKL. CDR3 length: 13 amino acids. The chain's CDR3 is CASSKTGVSPLHF. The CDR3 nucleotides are TGCGCCAGCAGCAAAACCGGGGTGTCACCCCTCCACTTT.

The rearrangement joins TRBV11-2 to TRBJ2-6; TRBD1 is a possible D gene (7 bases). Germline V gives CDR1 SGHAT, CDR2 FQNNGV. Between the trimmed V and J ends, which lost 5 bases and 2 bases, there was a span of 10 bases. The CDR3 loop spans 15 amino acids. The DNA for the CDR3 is TGTGCCAGCAGCCCCAGGGGGGCTGGGGCCAACGTCCTGACTTTC. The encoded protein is CASSPRGAGANVLTF.